Each of the 10 T cell receptor beta chains below was sequenced from the same sample in a study of blood T cell repertoires in COVID-19. TCRdb's table, derived via immunoSEQ multiplex PCR, lists solely in-frame clones and lacks some. This sample yields around 290,000 clones, of which 86% are seen a single time; about 2.6% belongs to the top ten. Sample: PBMCs or T cells enriched from blood (not recorded which). All receptors come from a woman aged 18-35 years who had recovered from COVID-19.

In its sample, this clone was seen once. The rearrangement links TRBV19 to TRBJ1-1; D uncertain. With 6 bases removed from V and 1 base from J, the gap between germline ends came to 12 bases. Germline V CDR1 and CDR2: LNHDA, SQIVND (reference sequence). The CDR3 covers 14 residues. CDR3 protein: CASSIERENTEAFF. CDR3 DNA sequence: TGTGCCAGTAGCATCGAGAGGGAGAACACTGAAGCTTTCTTT.

V usage is TRBV3-1 (or the pseudogene TRBV3-2) and J usage is TRBJ2-3, with D uncertain. Germline CDR1 is LGHDT and CDR2 is YNNKEL (reference sequence). V was cut by 0 bases and J by 3 bases, with 10 bases left in between. The CDR3 contains 15 residues. The CDR3 region is CASSQDILSTDTQYF. The DNA for the CDR3 is TGTGCCAGCAGCCAAGATATCCTAAGTACAGATACGCAGTATTTT.

The CDR3 region has the DNA TGTGCCAGCAGCTTAGATCGGGGTTCTGGAAACACCATATATTTT. Translating it yields CASSLDRGSGNTIYF. The chain links TRBV13 to TRBJ1-3; D unclear. The ends were cut back, 1 base at V and 1 base at J, with 8 bases in the middle. CDR1 and CDR2 (germline): PRHDT, FYEKMQ (reference sequence). The CDR3 length is 15 residues. Looking up the rest from reference TRBV13 and TRBJ1-3 gives the full variable domain: AAGVIQSPRHLIKEKRETATLKCYPIPRHDTVYWYQQGPGQDPQFLISFYEKMQSDKGSIPDRFSAQQFSDYHSELNMSSLELGDSALYFCASSLDRGSGNTIYFGEGSWLTVV.

V and J are TRBV7-9 and TRBJ2-1; 7 nucleotides align to TRBD2. This CDR3 has 16 amino acids. Losses at the gene ends were 4 bases for V and 9 bases for J; bases not matched to a gene: 15. Germline V gene data show CDR1 as SEHNR and CDR2 as FQNEAQ (reference sequence). CDR3: CASSWGRAGVQSEQFF. The CDR3 coding sequence is TGTGCCAGCAGCTGGGGCCGGGCGGGAGTTCAGAGTGAGCAGTTCTTC.

The chain is built from TRBV29-1 and TRBJ1-6; 8 bases are a match to TRBD1. This CDR3 region has 15 residues. Germline V gives CDR1 SQVTM, CDR2 ANQGSEA. The V segment lost 3 bases and the J segment 6 bases; nucleotides outside the gene matches: 7. CDR3: CSVEDREVGNSPLHF. CDR3 coding DNA: TGCAGCGTTGAGGACAGGGAGGTCGGTAATTCACCCCTCCACTTT.

The CDR3 bases are TGTGCCTGGGAAAAGACTAGCGGGAGGACGGTGGCCAAAAACATTCAGTACTTC. This gives the protein CAWEKTSGRTVAKNIQYF. V is TRBV30 and J is TRBJ2-4; 13 bases are shared with TRBD2. V gave up 5 bases and J gave up 1 base; unmatched junction bases: 11. The CDR3 loop spans 18 amino acids. The germline V gene has CDR1 GTSNPN and CDR2 SVGIG (reference sequence).

The genes are TRBV3-1 (or the pseudogene TRBV3-2) and TRBJ2-7, with 7 bases identical to TRBD2. The CDR3 is 15 amino acids. The germline gives CDR1 LGHDT, CDR2 YNNKEL (reference sequence). Losses at the gene ends were 1 base for V and 4 bases for J; bases not matched to a gene: 7. The CDR3 DNA is TGTGCCAGCAGCCAAGCAATCCTAGCGGTATACGAGCAGTACTTC. Residues: CASSQAILAVYEQYF.

The gene calls are TRBV30 and TRBJ1-1, with D uncertain. CDR3 size: 12 residues. The ends were cut back, 0 bases at V and 6 bases at J, with 8 bases in the middle. CDR1 and CDR2 (germline): GTSNPN, SVGIG (reference sequence). The CDR3 sequence: CAWSVFVSEAFF. CDR3 bases: TGTGCCTGGAGTGTCTTCGTTTCTGAAGCTTTCTTT.

V gene TRBV10-3 combines with J gene TRBJ1-2; TRBD1 is a possible D gene (5 bases). Looked up from germline, CDR1 is ENHRY and CDR2 is SYGVKD. This CDR3 spans 15 amino acids. V was trimmed by 0 bases and J by 1 base, leaving 9 bases between them. CDR3 loop: CAISESSGGNYGYTF. In nucleotides, the CDR3 is TGTGCCATCAGTGAGTCCTCGGGGGGTAACTATGGCTACACCTTC.

The chain links TRBV28 to TRBJ1-1, with D possibly TRBD1 on 5 matching bases. The CDR3 extends over 16 amino acids. Trimming removed 0 bases from V and 7 bases from J, with 18 bases in between. Germline CDR1 is MDHEN and CDR2 is SYDVKM. In DNA, the CDR3 is TGTGCCAGCAGTTTATGGGGGGGTGGAATGCTCGTTGAAGCTTTCTTT. Residues: CASSLWGGGMLVEAFF.